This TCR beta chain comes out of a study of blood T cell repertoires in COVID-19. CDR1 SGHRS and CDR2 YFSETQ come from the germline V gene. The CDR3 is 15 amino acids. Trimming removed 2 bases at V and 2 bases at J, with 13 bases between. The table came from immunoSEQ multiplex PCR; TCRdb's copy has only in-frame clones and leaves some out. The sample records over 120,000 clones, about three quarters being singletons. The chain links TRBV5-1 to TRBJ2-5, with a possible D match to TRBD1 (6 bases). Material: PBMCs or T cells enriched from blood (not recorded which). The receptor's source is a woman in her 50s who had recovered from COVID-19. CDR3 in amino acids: CASSFLGTTQETQYF. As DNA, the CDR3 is TGCGCCAGCAGCTTCCTCGGGACAACACAAGAGACCCAGTACTTC. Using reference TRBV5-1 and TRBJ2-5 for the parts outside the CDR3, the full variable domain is KAGVTQTPRYLIKTRGQQVTLSCSPISGHRSVSWYQQTPGQGLQFLFEYFSETQRNKGNFPGRFSGRQFSNSRSEMNVSTLELGDSALYLCASSFLGTTQETQYFGPGTRLLVL.